This T cell receptor beta chain was identified during a study of T cell responses to AZD1222 COVID-19 vaccine. Findings of the study overall: Baseline serology detected seropositivity in only five to seven AZD1222 recipients. Sampling captured repertoires only after the peak T cell response.

The CDR3 runs to 12 residues. The germline gives CDR1 SGHTA, CDR2 FQGTGA. Trimming took 5 bases from V and 5 from J, leaving 7 bases between them. This clone has only one observation. Its antigen is unidentified. This table comes from immunoSEQ multiplex PCR, and its TCRdb copy is limited to in-frame clones, with some not included. The table lists over 140,000 clones, around 93% of them singletons. The sequence came from an adult who received the AZD1222 COVID-19 vaccine. The source was peripheral blood, collected 28 days after the second AZD1222 dose. V gene TRBV7-3 combines with J gene TRBJ2-1; D is uncertain. Here the CDR3 DNA reads TGTGCCAGCAGCCTCGATCACAATGAGCAGTTCTTC. Protein product: CASSLDHNEQFF.